This T cell receptor beta chain was sequenced in a study of sequential checkpoint blockade in melanoma. Study-level information: Arm A got nivolumab then ipilimumab; arm B the reverse, 1:1. Maintenance nivolumab came after either treatment sequence.

Produced via immunoSEQ multiplex PCR; TCRdb's table is partial and in-frame only. The sample records approximately 10,000 clones, about three fifths being singletons. In its sample, this clone was seen a few times. Specified treatment: randomized to nivolumab then ipilimumab (arm A) or the reverse (arm B). Live CD3+CD8+ CD19− CD56− cells were sorted from PBMCs. The TCR originated in a human donor with melanoma. Sequencing used CD8+ T cells sorted from blood (inferred from file names), obtained from a patient given nivolumab and ipilimumab in sequence.

The CDR3 is CASSSPESEQYF. The CDR3 DNA reads TGTGCCAGCAGCTCCCCGGAGAGCGAGCAGTACTTC. V usage is TRBV5-8 and J usage is TRBJ2-7; the D is unclear. Trimming pared 3 bases from V and 6 bases from J, leaving 10 bases between. This CDR3 is 12 amino acids long. CDR1 is SGHTS and CDR2 is YDEGEE in the germline V gene.